Given below is one T cell receptor (beta chain) in context. Antigen unknown. This CDR3 region has 16 residues. Germline V gene sequence: CDR1 SGHDT, CDR2 YYEEEE. V dropped 2 bases and J dropped 9; count of bases not matched to a gene: 11. These data belong to a study of OX40 agonist ivuxolimab in advanced cancers. Study as a whole: There were three patients with partial responses, one having hepatocellular carcinoma and two cutaneous melanoma. Whole-study findings and limits: In the 0.1 to 3.0 mg/kg range, CD4+ and CD8+ blood T cells had expanded clonally by week 6.

Data came from immunoSEQ multiplex PCR; TCRdb stores just in-frame clones and leaves some out. Among approximately 20,000 clones listed, approximately 90% were seen once. This sequence originates from an adult with an advanced solid tumor such as melanoma, head and neck, liver or kidney cancer. Material: CD4+ or CD8+ T cells sorted from blood, obtained in a trial of the OX40 agonist ivuxolimab. The chain couples TRBV5-6 to TRBJ2-1; 10 positions match TRBD2. This CDR3 is CASSLELAGYISEQFF. The CDR3 nucleotides read TGTGCCAGCAGCTTAGAACTAGCGGGGTATATCAGTGAGCAGTTCTTC.